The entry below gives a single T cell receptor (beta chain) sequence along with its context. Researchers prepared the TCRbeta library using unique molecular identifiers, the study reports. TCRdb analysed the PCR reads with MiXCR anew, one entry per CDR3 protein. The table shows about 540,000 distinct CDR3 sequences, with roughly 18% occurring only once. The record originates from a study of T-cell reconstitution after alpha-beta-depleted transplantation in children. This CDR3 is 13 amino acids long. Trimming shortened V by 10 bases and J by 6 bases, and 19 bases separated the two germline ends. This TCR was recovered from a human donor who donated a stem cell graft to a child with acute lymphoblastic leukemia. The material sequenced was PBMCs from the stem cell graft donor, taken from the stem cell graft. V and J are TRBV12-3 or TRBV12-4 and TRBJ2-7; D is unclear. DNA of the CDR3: TGTGCCATCAAGAAAGCCCCTTCGGTCGAGCAGTACTTC. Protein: CAIKKAPSVEQYF.